Each of the 14 T cell receptor beta chains below was sequenced from the same sample in a study of vaccination effects on CD4 cells after COVID-19. Before any sequencing was done, the ViraFEST assay used viral peptide pools to expand antigen-specific CD4+ T cells. Following culture for approximately ten days, CD4+ T cells were isolated. Each vaccine recipient was nucleocapsid antibody negative and had no prior SARS-CoV-2 infection. These receptors' antigens are unknown. Sequencing used immunoSEQ multiplex PCR; TCRdb keeps in-frame clones, though not all of them. The sample holds tens of thousands of clones, approximately 80% seen once. The input for sequencing was CD4+ T cells from PBMCs cultured with HCoV-NL63 spike peptides, taken before COVID-19 vaccination. These receptors were obtained from a human donor who received a COVID-19 vaccine.

The genes are TRBV12-3 or TRBV12-4 and TRBJ2-3, with D perhaps assigned TRBD1 or TRBD2 (5 bases each). The V and J ends lost 9 bases and 7 bases respectively, with 14 bases between them. This CDR3 contains 12 residues. The CDR3 DNA reads as TGTGCCAGGGGACGTTATGCGAATACGCAGTATTTT. This sequence encodes CARGRYANTQYF.

With regard to this clone: Within the sample, other DNA sequences also encode this same CDR3. V gene TRBV20-1 combines with J gene TRBJ2-7; TRBD1 or TRBD2 may be the D gene (5 bases each). This CDR3 has 11 amino acids. Trimming removed 3 bases at V and 3 bases at J, with 6 bases between. Germline loops: CDR1 DFQATT, CDR2 SNEGSKA (reference sequence). The CDR3 nucleotides read TGCAGTGCTAGGAGGGGCTACGAGCAGTACGTC. Amino acids: CSARRGYEQYV.

The chain combines TRBV5-1 with TRBJ2-2; D unclear. CDR1 and CDR2 (germline): SGHRS, YFSETQ. This CDR3 is 15 amino acids long. V dropped 4 bases and J dropped 4 bases, with 14 bases sitting between them. The CDR3 sequence is CASSQSLPTTGELFF. For the CDR3, the DNA is TGCGCCAGCAGCCAGAGCCTACCCACCACCGGGGAGCTGTTTTTT.

This chain uses TRBV9 with TRBJ1-2, with 8 bases that match TRBD1. V lost 0 bases and J lost 4; bases outside the gene matches: 11. This CDR3 is built from 17 residues. CDR1 is SGDLS and CDR2 is YYNGEE in the germline V gene. CDR3 DNA: TGTGCCAGCAGCGTAGCAGGACAGGGCCACAATTTCTATGGCTACACCTTC. This codes for CASSVAGQGHNFYGYTF.

CDR3 bases: TGCGCCAGCAGCGAAACTAGCGGGGGGGCAGAGACCCAGTACTTC. It is translated as CASSETSGGAETQYF. The V and J genes are TRBV5-1 and TRBJ2-5, with 13 bases lining up with TRBD2. Germline V gives CDR1 SGHRS, CDR2 YFSETQ. V gave up 4 bases and J gave up 4 bases; unmatched junction bases: 4. This CDR3 spans 15 amino acids.

The J gene is TRBJ1-1, the V gene TRBV29-1; tentative D call: TRBD1 (6 bases). V was shortened by 6 bases and J by 4 bases, with 18 bases between the two germline ends. The germline V gene encodes CDR1 SQVTM and CDR2 ANQGSEA. The length of the CDR3 is 14 residues. CDR3 sequence reads: CSVHKGGRGTEAFF. CDR3 in DNA: TGCAGCGTGCACAAGGGGGGCCGGGGCACTGAAGCTTTCTTT.

The V call is TRBV19, the J call TRBJ1-1; 7 positions match TRBD1. The CDR3 spans 15 residues. CDR1 is LNHDA, CDR2 SQIVND, per germline (reference sequence). V was clipped by 5 bases and J by 1 base; unmatched bases: 7. The CDR3 DNA follows: TGTGCCAGTAGTGGAAGAGGGACAGCGAACACTGAAGCTTTCTTT. Encoded protein: CASSGRGTANTEAFF.

V is TRBV6-5 and J is TRBJ1-3; D gene uncertain. The length of the CDR3 is 15 residues. In germline, CDR1 is MNHEY, CDR2 SVGAGI. With 0 bases removed from V and 7 bases from J, the gap between germline ends came to 13 bases. CDR3 loop: CASSYSTLSGNTIYF. The CDR3 DNA follows: TGTGCCAGCAGTTACTCGACCCTATCGGGGAACACCATATATTTT.

V gene TRBV6-2 or TRBV6-3 combines with J gene TRBJ2-3, with D unclear. Germline CDR1 and CDR2: MNHEY and SVGEGT. V gave up 2 bases and J gave up 4 bases, with 4 bases separating them. The CDR3 contains 12 residues. The CDR3 sequence is CASSYGPDTQYF. The CDR3 bases are TGTGCCAGCAGTTACGGCCCAGATACGCAGTATTTT.

This clone was counted only a few times. This sequence joins TRBV10-2 and TRBJ2-7, with a possible D match to TRBD2 (6 bases). Germline loops: CDR1 WSHSY, CDR2 SAAADI. V lost 5 bases and J 3 bases, leaving 17 bases between the germline ends. The CDR3 has 15 amino acids. In DNA, the CDR3 is TGCGCCAGCAGTACTGGGGGGACTCCCAACTACGAGCAGTACGTC. Its protein is CASSTGGTPNYEQYV.

This clone was seen just once. The genes are TRBV19 and TRBJ1-5, with D perhaps TRBD1 (5 bases). Germline V gene sequence: CDR1 LNHDA, CDR2 SQIVND (reference sequence). Trimming removed 3 bases at V and 3 bases at J, with 15 bases between. CDR3 size: 16 residues. CDR3 DNA sequence: TGTGCCAGTAGTATTCGCTTGGGGCTCAACAATCAGCCCCAGCATTTT. Translating it yields CASSIRLGLNNQPQHF.

V and J are TRBV24-1 and TRBJ1-2, with D unclear. With 0 bases removed from V and 2 bases from J, the gap between germline ends came to 6 bases. The germline V gene has CDR1 KGHDR and CDR2 SFDVKD. CDR3 size: 14 residues. CDR3 nucleotide sequence: TGTGCCACCAGTGATTTGCGGAGGAACTATGGCTACACCTTC. Protein sequence: CATSDLRRNYGYTF.

The V gene is TRBV7-9, the J gene TRBJ2-4, with D possibly being TRBD1 or TRBD2 (7 bases each). V lost 7 bases, J lost 0 bases, and 16 bases lay in between. Germline assignment: CDR1 SEHNR and CDR2 FQNEAQ (reference sequence). The CDR3 is 16 residues long. Written as DNA, the CDR3 is TGTGCCAGCACCCTTCCAGGGGGGGAAGCCAAAAACATTCAGTACTTC. Translation gives CASTLPGGEAKNIQYF.

This chain links TRBV5-4 with TRBJ1-1, with D unresolved. V was shortened by 0 bases and J by 8 bases, with 11 bases between the two germline ends. This CDR3 contains 13 residues. Germline V gene lookup returns CDR1 SGHNT and CDR2 YYREEE (reference sequence). CDR3 in amino acids: CASSLDFDGEAFF. The CDR3 bases are TGTGCCAGCAGCTTGGATTTTGATGGGGAAGCTTTCTTT.